This T cell receptor beta chain emerged from a study of shared clonotypes between healthy human individuals. V trimming: 0 bases; J trimming: 9 bases; junction bases outside the gene matches: 7. Germline values: CDR1 MNHEY, CDR2 SVGAGI. The CDR3 covers 15 residues. Concerning this clone: What it binds is not known.

Clones were sequenced by immunoSEQ multiplex PCR, and TCRdb holds only the in-frame ones, with some missing. Among around 1.9 million clones listed, about 93% were seen once. CD45RO-negative CD8 cells positively selected for CCR7 made up the naive population, which excluded terminally differentiated effector memory CD45RA+ cells. Findings of the study overall: Sorted-subset sequencing was shown by rarefaction to be incomplete despite large depth. Clonotype sharing among donors likely depends on sequencing depth.

V usage is TRBV6-5 and J usage is TRBJ2-1; 8 positions agree with TRBD2. The specimen sequenced was naive CD8+ T cells from PBMCs. This sequence originates from a man in his late teens or twenties in good health. Some clones in this sample may be carry-over from other donors' samples. For the CDR3, the DNA is TGTGCCAGCAGTTACTCGAACGGGAGGGCCTTTGAGCAGTTCTTC. It yields the protein CASSYSNGRAFEQFF.